This TCR beta chain was found in a study of T cell changes during pregnancy in multiple sclerosis (dated by TCRdb to between 2018 and 2020). Some background on the complete study: The study examined how the T cell repertoire changed over the course of pregnancy in women with multiple sclerosis.

The library relied on the immunoSEQ multiplex PCR assay. The table was pulled from immuneACCESS by TCRdb, which kept in-frame rearrangements only. Such tables lose some clones; where checked, under half of the loss comes from unresolved V genes, and the rest has no known cause. Counted in this sample were about 59,000 clones; over 90% of them appeared once. 2.6% of the sample is in the top ten clones. The CDR3 numbers 11 residues from cysteine through phenylalanine. Only the CDR3 part of the read is kept: 33 bases, read in frame from the first base. Based on the germline V gene, the CDR1 and CDR2 sequences are LGHNA and YSLEER. V gives up 1 base and J gives up 10 bases, and the segment between their germline ends measures 5 bases. In regard to this clone: The antigen it recognizes is unknown. Qualities for individual bases were not recorded, and no much larger clone is one base off.

The sequence derives from a female donor with multiple sclerosis, enrolled in a pregnancy study. The material was CD8+ T cells from peripheral blood mononuclear cells, obtained in the third trimester of pregnancy. The rearranged chain carries TRBV4-3 and TRBJ2-1, with an unclear D gene assignment. The CDR3: CASSQGGEQFF. The nucleotides read TGCGCCAGCAGCCAAGGAGGAGAGCAGTTCTTC.